A selection of T cell receptor beta chains follows, all from one sample in a study of human T cells and chemical hapten exposure. Via MiXCR, TCRdb re-called the RACE reads, giving one row per CDR3 protein. The table has roughly 380,000 distinct CDR3 sequences, roughly 4.8% seen once; the top ten hold approximately 2.5%. Source: whole blood, taken in connection with sensitization to the hapten diphenylcyclopropenone (DPC). Receptors originate from a woman in her forties or fifties with alopecia areata. Some clones in this sample may be carry-over from other donors' samples. The CDR3 runs from the conserved cysteine through the conserved F or W. A D gene is named only where the DNA matches it firmly. Clone size is not always given. Where it is, it says once, few, many or a class for expanded clones.

>TRBJ2-2|many|-|TRBV20-1
TGCAGTGCTAGAGGGGGAGCCACCGGGGAGCTGTTTTTT
CSARGGATGELFF
>TRBJ2-1|few|-|TRBV6-1
TGTGCCAGCAGTGAAGGCCATGGGGGTTACAATGAGCAGTTCTTC
CASSEGHGGYNEQFF
>TRBJ1-2|many|-|TRBV29-1
TGCAGCGTAGATGTCCGGGACTATGGCTACACCTTC
CSVDVRDYGYTF
>TRBJ2-3|-|TRBD2|TRBV20-1
TGCAGTGCTAGAGAAGGGGTAGCGGGAGCTCCGCCTGGTACGCAGTATTTT
CSAREGVAGAPPGTQYF
>TRBJ2-1|many|-|TRBV11-3
TGTGCCAGCAGCTTAGATCTTGGGGACGAGCAGTTCTTC
CASSLDLGDEQFF
>TRBJ2-1|few|TRBD2|TRBV20-1
TGCAGGGTCCTAGCGGGAGTGTTGGGTGAGCAGTTCTTC
CRVLAGVLGEQFF
>TRBJ2-3|few|TRBD2|TRBV7-8
TGTGCCAGCAGCTTAGACCAGCGGGGAGGGACAGATACGCAGTATTTT
CASSLDQRGGTDTQYF
>TRBJ2-3|-|-|TRBV27
TGTGCCAGCAGTTTGGTATTTTCCCAGACTAGCACAGATACGCAGTATTTT
CASSLVFSQTSTDTQYF
>TRBJ1-5|many|-|TRBV6-2/TRBV6-3
TGTGCCAGCCGACAGGGCAATCAGCCCCAGCATTTT
CASRQGNQPQHF
>TRBJ2-3|-|TRBD2|TRBV7-2
TGTGCCAGCAGGGTTAGCGGGTCTAGCACAGATACGCAGTATTTT
CASRVSGSSTDTQYF